This T cell receptor (beta chain) appears in the sequencing data of a study of cytotoxic CD8 clonotypes in ibrutinib-treated CLL. Study information: After a median about eleven months on treatment (6 to 36), response samples were drawn. Study-level points and caveats: Before falling back toward baseline at progression, clonality had risen at the time of ibrutinib response. Once treatment began, public clonotypes, which were uncommon, contracted or stayed stable.

Of note for this clone: Its cognate antigen is unknown.

TCRdb's copy holds only in-frame clones and misses some; the assay was immunoSEQ multiplex PCR. The data hold about 120,000 clones, with roughly 57% observed a single time. The germline gives CDR1 SGHVS, CDR2 FNYEAQ. Trimming stripped 2 bases from V and 0 bases from J, with 12 bases between. The CDR3 is 16 residues long. PBMCs that had been cryopreserved were the source of about 2 micrograms of genomic DNA for TCR beta libraries. The sequences come from PBMCs, collected after 24 months of ibrutinib treatment. J is TRBJ2-3 and V is TRBV7-6; D uncertain. The sequence derives from a human donor with chronic lymphocytic leukemia. The CDR3 nucleotides are TGTGCCAGCAGCTTAATGACGAAGCCGAGCACAGATACGCAGTATTTT. Translating gives CASSLMTKPSTDTQYF.